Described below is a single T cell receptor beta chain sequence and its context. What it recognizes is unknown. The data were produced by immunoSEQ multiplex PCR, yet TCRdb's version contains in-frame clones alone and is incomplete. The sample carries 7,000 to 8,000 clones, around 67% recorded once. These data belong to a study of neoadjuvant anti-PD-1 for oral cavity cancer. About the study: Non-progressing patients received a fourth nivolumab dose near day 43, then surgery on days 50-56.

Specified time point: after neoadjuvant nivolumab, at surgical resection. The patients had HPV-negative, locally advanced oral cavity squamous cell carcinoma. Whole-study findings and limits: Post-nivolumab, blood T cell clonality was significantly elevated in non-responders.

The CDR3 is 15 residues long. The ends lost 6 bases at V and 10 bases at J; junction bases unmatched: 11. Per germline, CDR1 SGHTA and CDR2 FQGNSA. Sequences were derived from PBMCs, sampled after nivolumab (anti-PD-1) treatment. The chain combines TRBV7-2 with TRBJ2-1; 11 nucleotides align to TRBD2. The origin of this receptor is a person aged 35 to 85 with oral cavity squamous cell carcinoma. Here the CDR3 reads CASRSLAGGLLEQFF. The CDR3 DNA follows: TGTGCCAGCAGATCCTTAGCGGGGGGGCTATTAGAGCAGTTCTTC.